These T cell receptor beta chains were read from a single sample in a study of T cells in Graves' hyperthyroidism and ophthalmopathy. TCRdb itself ran the multiplex PCR reads through MiXCR, one entry per CDR3 protein. Of about 400,000 distinct CDR3 sequences in the sample, roughly 15% are singletons; the top ten hold roughly a fifth. Sequencing was performed on blood. The receptors originated from a woman in her sixties or seventies with Graves' ophthalmopathy. Each CDR3 is given with its conserved first and last residue. D genes are given only for firm matches. Only some rows state a clone size, as once, few, many or a class for expanded clones.

V: TRBV18
J: TRBJ2-2
D: -
size: few
CDR3: CASSPIGTTNTGELFF
DNA: TGTGCCAGCTCACCAATCGGGACAACGAACACCGGGGAGCTGTTTTTT

V: TRBV9
J: TRBJ2-7
D: -
size: -
CDR3: CASSPLSGGPGEQYF
DNA: TGTGCCAGCAGCCCACTGTCAGGAGGGCCCGGGGAGCAGTACTTC

V: TRBV27
J: TRBJ2-7
D: TRBD1
size: many
CDR3: CASSLYGTGVLEQYF
DNA: TGTGCCAGCAGTTTGTACGGGACAGGGGTACTCGAGCAGTACTTC

V: TRBV7-3
J: TRBJ2-4
D: TRBD2
size: many
CDR3: CASRCPPGLKAKNIQYF
DNA: TGTGCCAGCAGGTGCCCCCCGGGACTAAAAGCCAAAAACATTCAGTACTTC

V: TRBV6-1
J: TRBJ2-2
D: -
size: many
CDR3: CASKTGRREAGELFF
DNA: TGTGCCAGCAAAACCGGGCGGCGAGAAGCCGGGGAGCTGTTTTTT

V: TRBV9
J: TRBJ1-1
D: -
size: many
CDR3: CASSVAPSGGNTEAFF
DNA: TGTGCCAGCAGCGTAGCTCCGTCGGGGGGGAACACTGAAGCTTTCTTT

V: TRBV3-1
J: TRBJ2-7
D: TRBD2
size: many
CDR3: CASRKAGGPGEQYF
DNA: TGTGCCAGCCGGAAAGCGGGAGGGCCAGGCGAGCAGTACTTC

V: TRBV6-5
J: TRBJ1-5
D: -
size: -
CDR3: CASSYGSNQPQHF
DNA: TGTGCCAGCAGTTACGGGAGCAATCAGCCCCAGCATTTT

V: TRBV10-2
J: TRBJ2-1
D: -
size: -
CDR3: CASNSGTENEQFF
DNA: TGCGCCAGCAACTCCGGGACCGAAAATGAGCAGTTCTTC

V: TRBV20-1
J: TRBJ2-7
D: TRBD2
size: few
CDR3: CSAEEPGLASYEQYF
DNA: TGCAGTGCTGAAGAACCGGGACTAGCCTCCTACGAGCAGTACTTC

V: TRBV18
J: TRBJ1-1
D: -
size: many
CDR3: CASSPARSTEAFF
DNA: TGTGCCAGCTCACCAGCCAGGAGCACTGAAGCTTTCTTT

V: TRBV6-1
J: TRBJ1-2
D: TRBD1
size: many
CDR3: CASRPGGTGGRKDGYTF
DNA: TGTGCCAGCAGGCCGGGTGGGACAGGGGGCAGGAAGGATGGCTACACCTTC

V: TRBV27
J: TRBJ1-2
D: TRBD1
size: few
CDR3: CVSSTGGGVNYGYTF
DNA: TGTGTCAGCAGTACAGGGGGCGGCGTAAACTATGGCTACACCTTC

V: TRBV5-1
J: TRBJ2-1
D: -
size: many
CDR3: CASSWGGTSYNEQFF
DNA: TGCGCCAGCAGCTGGGGTGGGACTTCTTACAATGAGCAGTTCTTC

V: TRBV13
J: TRBJ1-3
D: -
size: many
CDR3: CASSTRDGKGNTIYF
DNA: TGTGCCAGCAGCACCCGGGACGGAAAAGGAAACACCATATATTTT

V: TRBV6-1
J: TRBJ2-7
D: -
size: few
CDR3: CASSGLGVSYEQYF
DNA: TGTGCCAGCTCCGGATTAGGGGTCTCCTACGAGCAGTACTTC

V: TRBV14
J: TRBJ2-1
D: -
size: -
CDR3: CTPSRGNEQFF
DNA: TGTACTCCCAGCCGGGGCAATGAGCAGTTCTTC

V: TRBV5-1
J: TRBJ2-1
D: -
size: many
CDR3: CASSPAGLREGDEQFF
DNA: TGCGCCAGCTCCCCGGCGGGGTTGCGGGAAGGGGATGAGCAGTTCTTC

V: TRBV7-2
J: TRBJ2-1
D: TRBD2
size: many
CDR3: CASSSVAGVGNEQFF
DNA: TGTGCCAGCAGCTCCGTAGCGGGAGTGGGCAATGAGCAGTTCTTC

V: TRBV7-2
J: TRBJ2-3
D: TRBD2
size: many
CDR3: CASSLVGLYTDTQYF
DNA: TGTGCCAGCAGCTTAGTGGGACTATACACAGATACGCAGTATTTT

V: TRBV20-1
J: TRBJ1-1
D: -
size: many
CDR3: CSARADNMNTEAFF
DNA: TGCAGTGCTAGAGCGGACAACATGAACACTGAAGCTTTCTTT

V: TRBV3-1
J: TRBJ2-3
D: TRBD2
size: many
CDR3: CASSQELAGTDTQYF
DNA: TGTGCCAGCAGCCAAGAACTAGCGGGCACAGATACGCAGTATTTT

V: TRBV4-1
J: TRBJ2-5
D: TRBD1
size: -
CDR3: CASSRQGGLETQYF
DNA: TGCGCCAGCAGCCGACAGGGCGGTTTGGAGACCCAGTACTTC

V: TRBV5-1
J: TRBJ2-5
D: TRBD1
size: -
CDR3: CASSLLLQGGETQYF
DNA: TGCGCCAGCAGCCTCCTGTTACAGGGGGGTGAGACCCAGTACTTC

V: TRBV27
J: TRBJ2-3
D: -
size: -
CDR3: CASPGTDTQYF
DNA: TGTGCCAGCCCAGGCACAGATACGCAGTATTTT

V: TRBV12-3/TRBV12-4
J: TRBJ2-7
D: -
size: many
CDR3: CASSLRGEGVRSYEQYF
DNA: TGTGCCAGCAGTTTAAGAGGGGAAGGCGTACGCTCCTACGAGCAGTACTTC

V: TRBV5-1
J: TRBJ2-7
D: TRBD2
size: many
CDR3: CASSYGGGAGVYEQYF
DNA: TGCGCCAGCAGCTACGGGGGGGGGGCTGGAGTCTACGAGCAGTACTTC

V: TRBV5-6
J: TRBJ2-5
D: TRBD1
size: many
CDR3: CASSMRYRGQETQYF
DNA: TGTGCCAGCAGCATGAGGTACAGGGGGCAGGAGACCCAGTACTTC

V: TRBV5-1
J: TRBJ1-1
D: -
size: many
CDR3: CASSLPGTEAFF
DNA: TGCGCCAGCAGCCTCCCGGGGACTGAAGCTTTCTTT

V: TRBV27
J: TRBJ2-3
D: TRBD2
size: many
CDR3: CASSLAGAGGTDTQYF
DNA: TGTGCCAGCAGTCTAGCGGGAGCGGGAGGGACAGATACGCAGTATTTT

V: TRBV19
J: TRBJ2-1
D: TRBD2
size: few
CDR3: CASSEIAGLGYNEQFF
DNA: TGTGCCAGTAGTGAAATAGCGGGACTAGGCTACAATGAGCAGTTCTTC

V: TRBV20-1
J: TRBJ2-7
D: -
size: many
CDR3: CSATGGGNYEQYF
DNA: TGCAGTGCCACAGGGGGGGGAAACTACGAGCAGTACTTC

V: TRBV4-1
J: TRBJ2-7
D: -
size: -
CDR3: CASSQDSYGQYF
DNA: TGCGCCAGCAGCCAAGACAGCTACGGGCAGTACTTC

V: TRBV20-1
J: TRBJ2-1
D: TRBD2
size: few
CDR3: CSAPPGLVYDEQFF
DNA: TGCAGTGCTCCCCCGGGACTAGTATACGATGAGCAGTTCTTC

V: TRBV4-1
J: TRBJ2-1
D: -
size: once
CDR3: CANSQDPVF
DNA: TGCGCCAACAGCCAAGATCCGGTCTTC

V: TRBV20-1
J: TRBJ2-3
D: -
size: many
CDR3: CSARDSGAGDTQYF
DNA: TGCAGTGCTAGAGATTCAGGGGCCGGAGATACGCAGTATTTT

V: TRBV24-1
J: TRBJ2-7
D: TRBD1
size: few
CDR3: CATSDQHRDRAYEQYF
DNA: TGTGCCACCAGTGACCAACACCGGGACAGGGCCTACGAGCAGTACTTC

V: TRBV10-2
J: TRBJ2-7
D: -
size: many
CDR3: CASRVGGYEQYF
DNA: TGCGCCAGCAGGGTTGGAGGTTACGAGCAGTACTTC

V: TRBV5-6
J: TRBJ2-7
D: TRBD2
size: many
CDR3: CASSGGAGEDEQYF
DNA: TGTGCCAGCAGCGGAGGAGCGGGAGAAGACGAGCAGTACTTC

V: TRBV5-1
J: TRBJ1-1
D: -
size: many
CDR3: CASRENTEAFF
DNA: TGCGCCAGTCGGGAGAACACTGAAGCTTTCTTT

V: TRBV6-1
J: TRBJ1-2
D: TRBD1
size: many
CDR3: CASSAGTGIAGYTF
DNA: TGTGCCAGCAGCGCCGGGACAGGAATCGCTGGCTACACCTTC

V: TRBV3-1
J: TRBJ1-5
D: -
size: -
CDR3: CASSLTRGGHPQHF
DNA: TGTGCCAGCAGCCTGACTAGGGGGGGACATCCCCAGCATTTT

V: TRBV12-3/TRBV12-4
J: TRBJ2-3
D: -
size: many
CDR3: CASSLDSPSTDTQYF
DNA: TGTGCCAGCAGTTTGGACTCCCCCAGCACAGATACGCAGTATTTT

V: TRBV7-3
J: TRBJ2-3
D: -
size: many
CDR3: CASSSGTLGATQYF
DNA: TGTGCCAGCAGCTCTGGGACTTTGGGAGCTACGCAGTATTTT

V: TRBV12-5
J: TRBJ1-3
D: -
size: -
CDR3: CASGLYGNTIYF
DNA: TGTGCTAGTGGTTTGTATGGAAACACCATATATTTT

V: TRBV4-2
J: TRBJ1-3
D: -
size: -
CDR3: CASSQFVNTRSGNTIYF
DNA: TGTGCCAGCAGCCAGTTCGTTAACACCCGCTCTGGAAACACCATATATTTT

V: TRBV5-5
J: TRBJ2-2
D: TRBD1
size: few
CDR3: CASSSWTGAARLPTGELFF
DNA: TGTGCCAGCAGCTCTTGGACAGGGGCGGCTAGATTACCCACCGGGGAGCTGTTTTTT

V: TRBV5-1
J: TRBJ1-2
D: -
size: few
CDR3: CASSLDTGFDGYTF
DNA: TGCGCCAGCAGCTTGGATACGGGGTTCGATGGCTACACCTTC

V: TRBV12-3/TRBV12-4
J: TRBJ2-5
D: -
size: many
CDR3: CASSLTTGRGETQYF
DNA: TGTGCCAGCAGTTTGACTACAGGGAGGGGAGAGACCCAGTACTTC

V: TRBV25-1
J: TRBJ2-7
D: -
size: few
CDR3: CASSVPRDTYGYEQYF
DNA: TGTGCCAGCAGTGTCCCCCGGGACACCTACGGCTACGAGCAGTACTTC

V: TRBV5-5
J: TRBJ2-7
D: TRBD1
size: many
CDR3: CASSLAGQEYF
DNA: TGTGCCAGCAGCTTGGCGGGACAGGAGTACTTC

V: TRBV6-1
J: TRBJ2-1
D: TRBD1
size: -
CDR3: CASGTGGENEQFF
DNA: TGTGCCAGCGGGACAGGGGGTGAGAATGAGCAGTTCTTC